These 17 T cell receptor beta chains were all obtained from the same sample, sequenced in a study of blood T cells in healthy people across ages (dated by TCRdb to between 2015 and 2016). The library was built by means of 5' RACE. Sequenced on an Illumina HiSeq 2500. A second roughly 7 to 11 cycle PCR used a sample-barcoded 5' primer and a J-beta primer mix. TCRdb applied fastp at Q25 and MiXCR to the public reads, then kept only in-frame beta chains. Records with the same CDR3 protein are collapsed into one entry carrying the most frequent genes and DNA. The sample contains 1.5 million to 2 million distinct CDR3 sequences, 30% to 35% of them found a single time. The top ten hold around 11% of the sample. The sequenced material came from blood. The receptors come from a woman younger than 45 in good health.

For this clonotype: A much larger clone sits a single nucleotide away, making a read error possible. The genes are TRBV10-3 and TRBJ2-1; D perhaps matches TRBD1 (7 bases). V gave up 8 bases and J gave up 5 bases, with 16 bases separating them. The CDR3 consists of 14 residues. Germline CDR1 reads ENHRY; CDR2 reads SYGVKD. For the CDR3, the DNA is TGTGCCATCGGTGGCCAGGGGGGAGACAATGAGCAGTTCTTC. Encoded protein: CAIGGQGGDNEQFF.

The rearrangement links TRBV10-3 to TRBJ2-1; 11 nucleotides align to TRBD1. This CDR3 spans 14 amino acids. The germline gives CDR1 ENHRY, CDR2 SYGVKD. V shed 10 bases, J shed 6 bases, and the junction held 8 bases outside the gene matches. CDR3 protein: CATTGQGAFNEQFF. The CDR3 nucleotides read TGTGCCACCACCGGACAGGGGGCTTTCAATGAGCAGTTCTTC.

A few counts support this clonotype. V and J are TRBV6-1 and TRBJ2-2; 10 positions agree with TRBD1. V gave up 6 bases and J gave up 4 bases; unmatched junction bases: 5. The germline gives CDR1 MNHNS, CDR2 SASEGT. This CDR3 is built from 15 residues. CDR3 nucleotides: TGTGCCAGCAGGACCGGGACAGGGGTCACCGGGGAGCTGTTTTTT. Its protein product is CASRTGTGVTGELFF.

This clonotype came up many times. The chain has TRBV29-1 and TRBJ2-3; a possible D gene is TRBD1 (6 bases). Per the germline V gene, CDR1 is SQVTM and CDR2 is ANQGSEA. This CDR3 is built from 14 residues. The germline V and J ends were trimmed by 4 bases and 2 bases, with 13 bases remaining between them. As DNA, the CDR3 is TGCAGCGTTGGAAAAGGGGGTATCACAGATACGCAGTATTTT. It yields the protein CSVGKGGITDTQYF.

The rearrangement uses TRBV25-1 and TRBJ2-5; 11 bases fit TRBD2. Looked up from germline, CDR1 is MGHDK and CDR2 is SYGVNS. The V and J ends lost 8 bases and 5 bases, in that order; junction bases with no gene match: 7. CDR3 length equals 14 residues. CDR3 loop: CASGSSGGAETQYF. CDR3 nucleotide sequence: TGTGCCAGCGGAAGTAGCGGGGGGGCTGAGACCCAGTACTTC.

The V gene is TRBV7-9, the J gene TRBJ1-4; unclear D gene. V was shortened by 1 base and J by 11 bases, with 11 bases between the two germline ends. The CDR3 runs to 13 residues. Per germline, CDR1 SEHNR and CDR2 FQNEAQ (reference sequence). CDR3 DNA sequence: TGTGCCAGCAGCTTAGGAGGGCACTCCAAACTGTTTTTT. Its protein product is CASSLGGHSKLFF.

The CDR3 reads CASSFGDRANTQYF. In DNA, the CDR3 is TGTGCCAGCAGCTTCGGCGACAGGGCAAATACGCAGTATTTT. The genes are TRBV7-9 and TRBJ2-3; 7 bases are a match to TRBD1. The CDR3 totals 14 residues. After removal of 3 bases from V and 7 bases from J, the junction contained 7 bases not matched to a gene. The germline CDR1 and CDR2 sequences are SEHNR and FQNEAQ (reference sequence).

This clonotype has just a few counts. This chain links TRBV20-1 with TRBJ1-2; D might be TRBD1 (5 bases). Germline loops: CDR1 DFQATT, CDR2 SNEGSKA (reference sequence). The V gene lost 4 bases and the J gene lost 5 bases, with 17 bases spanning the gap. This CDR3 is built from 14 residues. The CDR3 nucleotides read TGCAGTGCTACGGACTCCAGGGAGGCGTATGGCTACACCTTC. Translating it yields CSATDSREAYGYTF.

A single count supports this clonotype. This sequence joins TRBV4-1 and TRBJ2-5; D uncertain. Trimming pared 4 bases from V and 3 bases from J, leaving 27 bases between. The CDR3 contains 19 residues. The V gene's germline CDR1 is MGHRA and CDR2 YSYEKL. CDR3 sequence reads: CASSPLPPRSRLQKETQYF. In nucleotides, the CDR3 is TGCGCCAGCAGCCCCCTTCCCCCCCGCAGCAGGTTACAGAAAGAGACCCAGTACTTC.

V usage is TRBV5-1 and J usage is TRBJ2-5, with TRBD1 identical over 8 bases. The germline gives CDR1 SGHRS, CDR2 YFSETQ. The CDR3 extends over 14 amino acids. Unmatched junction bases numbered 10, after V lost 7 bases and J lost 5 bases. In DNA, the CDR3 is TGCGCCAGCCGTCTTGCAGGGGGCTGGGAGACCCAGTACTTC. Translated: CASRLAGGWETQYF.

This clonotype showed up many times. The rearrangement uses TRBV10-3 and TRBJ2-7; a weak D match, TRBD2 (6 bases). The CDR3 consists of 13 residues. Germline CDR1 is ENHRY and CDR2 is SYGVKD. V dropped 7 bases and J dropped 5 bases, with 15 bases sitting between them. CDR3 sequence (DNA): TGTGCCATCACCAAACCGGGACTGCACGAGCAGTACTTC. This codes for CAITKPGLHEQYF.

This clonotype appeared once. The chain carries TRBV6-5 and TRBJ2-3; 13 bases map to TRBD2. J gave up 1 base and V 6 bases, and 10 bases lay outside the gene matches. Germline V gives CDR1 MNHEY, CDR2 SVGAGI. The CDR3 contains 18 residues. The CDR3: CASSYRTSGGRGTDTQYF. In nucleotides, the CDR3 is TGTGCCAGCAGCTATCGGACTAGCGGGGGTAGGGGCACAGATACGCAGTATTTT.

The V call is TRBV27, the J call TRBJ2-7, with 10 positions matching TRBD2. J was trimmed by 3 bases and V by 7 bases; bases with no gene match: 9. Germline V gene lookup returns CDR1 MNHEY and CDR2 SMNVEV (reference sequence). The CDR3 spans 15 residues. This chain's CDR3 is CASKTFSGRFYEQYF. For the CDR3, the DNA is TGTGCCAGCAAAACTTTTAGCGGGAGGTTCTACGAGCAGTACTTC.

DNA for the CDR3: TGCAGTGCTAGTAGCGGGAGGGCAGGTGGAGATACGCAGTATTTT. Translated, it gives CSASSGRAGGDTQYF. The rearrangement links TRBV20-1 to TRBJ2-3, with TRBD2 matching over 11 bases. J lost 5 bases, V lost 3 bases, and 7 bases had no gene match. The CDR3 is 15 amino acids. Looked up from germline, CDR1 is DFQATT and CDR2 is SNEGSKA (reference sequence).

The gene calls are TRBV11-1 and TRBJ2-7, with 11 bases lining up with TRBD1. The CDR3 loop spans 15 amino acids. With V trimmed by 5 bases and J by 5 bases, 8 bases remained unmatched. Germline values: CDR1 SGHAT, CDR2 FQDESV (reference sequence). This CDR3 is CASSPGTGGFHEQYF. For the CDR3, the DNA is TGTGCCAGCAGCCCAGGGACAGGGGGATTCCACGAGCAGTACTTC. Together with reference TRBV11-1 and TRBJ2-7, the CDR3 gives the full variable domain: EAEVAQSPRYKITEKSQAVAFWCDPISGHATLYWYRQILGQGPELLVQFQDESVVDDSQLPKDRFSAERLKGVDSTLKIQPAELGDSAMYLCASSPGTGGFHEQYFGPGTRLTVT.

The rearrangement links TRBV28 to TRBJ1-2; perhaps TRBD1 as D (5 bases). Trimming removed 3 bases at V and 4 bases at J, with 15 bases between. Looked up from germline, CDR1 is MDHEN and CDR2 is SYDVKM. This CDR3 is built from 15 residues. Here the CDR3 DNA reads TGTGCCAGCAGTTTCGACGGGCTGGACATCTATGGCTACACCTTC. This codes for CASSFDGLDIYGYTF.

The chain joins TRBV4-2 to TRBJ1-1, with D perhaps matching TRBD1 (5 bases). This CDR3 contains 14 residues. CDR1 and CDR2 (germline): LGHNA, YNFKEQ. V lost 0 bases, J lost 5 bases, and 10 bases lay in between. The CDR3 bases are TGTGCCAGCAGCCAAGAAATTGGGGGGACTGAAGCTTTCTTT. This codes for CASSQEIGGTEAFF.